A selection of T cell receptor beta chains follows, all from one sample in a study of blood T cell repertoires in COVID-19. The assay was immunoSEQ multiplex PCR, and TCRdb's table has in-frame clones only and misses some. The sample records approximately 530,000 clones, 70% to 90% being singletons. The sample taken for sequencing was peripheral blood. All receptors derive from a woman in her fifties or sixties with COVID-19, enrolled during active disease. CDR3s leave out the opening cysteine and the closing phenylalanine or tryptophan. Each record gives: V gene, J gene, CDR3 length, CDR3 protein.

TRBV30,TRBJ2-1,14,AWSPPGLAGYNEQF
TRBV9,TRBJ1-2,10,ASSVRGYDYT
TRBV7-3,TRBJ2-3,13,ASSYYGGYTDTQY
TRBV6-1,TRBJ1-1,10,ASSEATRGAF
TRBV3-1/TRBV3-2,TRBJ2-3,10,ASSHGWDTQY
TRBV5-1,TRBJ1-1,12,ASSLVQGFSEAF
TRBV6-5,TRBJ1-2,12,ASSRDRDNYGYT
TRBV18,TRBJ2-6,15,ASSLGQGTSGANVLT
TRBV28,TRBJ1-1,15,ASSPTGRGLNDTEAF
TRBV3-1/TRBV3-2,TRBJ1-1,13,ASSHRTGVNTEAF
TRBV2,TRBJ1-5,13,ASRLSGHINQPQH
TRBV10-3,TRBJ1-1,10,AIRAGGTEAF
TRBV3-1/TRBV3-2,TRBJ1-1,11,ASTLRRNTEAF
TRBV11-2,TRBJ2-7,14,ASSLWGQAMSYEQY
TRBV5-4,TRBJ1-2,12,ASSLDTSNYGYT
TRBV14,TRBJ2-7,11,ASSQQGSYEQY
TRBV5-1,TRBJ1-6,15,ASSLARTSSYNSPLH
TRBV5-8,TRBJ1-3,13,ASSPRLPSGNTIY
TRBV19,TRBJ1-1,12,ASSIGTENTEAF